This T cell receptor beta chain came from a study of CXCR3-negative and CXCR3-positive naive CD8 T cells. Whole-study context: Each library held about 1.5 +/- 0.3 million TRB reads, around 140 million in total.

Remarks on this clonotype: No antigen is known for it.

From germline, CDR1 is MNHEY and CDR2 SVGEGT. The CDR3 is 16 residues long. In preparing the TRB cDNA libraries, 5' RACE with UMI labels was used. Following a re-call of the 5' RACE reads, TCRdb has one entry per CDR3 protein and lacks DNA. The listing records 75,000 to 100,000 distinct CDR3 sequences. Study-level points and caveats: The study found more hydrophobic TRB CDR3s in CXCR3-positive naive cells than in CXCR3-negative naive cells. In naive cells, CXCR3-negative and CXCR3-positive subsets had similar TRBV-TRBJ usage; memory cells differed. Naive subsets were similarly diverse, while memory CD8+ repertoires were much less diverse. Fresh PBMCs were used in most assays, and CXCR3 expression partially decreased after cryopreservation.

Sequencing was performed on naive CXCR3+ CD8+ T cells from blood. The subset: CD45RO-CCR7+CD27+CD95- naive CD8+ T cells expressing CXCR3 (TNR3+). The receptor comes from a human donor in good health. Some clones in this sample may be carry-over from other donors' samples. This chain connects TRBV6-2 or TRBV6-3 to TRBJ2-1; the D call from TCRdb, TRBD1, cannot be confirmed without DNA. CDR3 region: CASLSLGTGLYNEQFF.